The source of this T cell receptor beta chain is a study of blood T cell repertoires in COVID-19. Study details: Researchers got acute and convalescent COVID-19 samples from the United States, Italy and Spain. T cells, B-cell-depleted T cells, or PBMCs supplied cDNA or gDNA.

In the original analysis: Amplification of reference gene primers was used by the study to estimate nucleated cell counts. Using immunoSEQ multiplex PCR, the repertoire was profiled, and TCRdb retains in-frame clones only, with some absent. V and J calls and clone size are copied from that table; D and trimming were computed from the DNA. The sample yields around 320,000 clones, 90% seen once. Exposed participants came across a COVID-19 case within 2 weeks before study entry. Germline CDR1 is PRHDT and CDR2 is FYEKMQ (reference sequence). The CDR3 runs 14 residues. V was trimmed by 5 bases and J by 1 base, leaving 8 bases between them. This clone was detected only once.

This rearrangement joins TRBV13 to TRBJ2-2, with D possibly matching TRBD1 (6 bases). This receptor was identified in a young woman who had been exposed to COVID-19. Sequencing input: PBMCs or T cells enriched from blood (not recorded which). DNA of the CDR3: TGTGCCAGCAGCAAACAGGGGAACACCGGGGAGCTGTTTTTT. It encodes CASSKQGNTGELFF.